Below are 24 T cell receptor beta chains sequenced from a single sample in a study of tumor and adjacent non-tumor tissue in lung cancer (dated by TCRdb to between 2017 and 2018). RNA was isolated from bulk, unsorted tissue, and RNA quality was assessed with a NanoDrop ND-1000 and an Agilent 2100. Library construction relied on multiplex PCR. Sequencer: Illumina HiSeq 2500. TCRbeta libraries were built by three rounds of nested PCR using primers (Table S4), following protocols modified from ARM-PCR. TCRdb reprocessed the public reads (quality trimming at Q25 with fastp, clone calling with MiXCR) and kept in-frame beta chains. Each entry merges the rows of one CDR3 protein and shows their most common DNA and genes. For this sample the table gives 130,000 or so distinct CDR3 sequences, of which about 66% were detected only once. Around 13% of the sample belongs to the ten largest clones. Material for sequencing was lung tumor tissue. The receptors stem from a man aged 25-40 years with non-small cell lung cancer.

The genes are TRBV4-2 and TRBJ2-3; TRBD2 matches at 10 bases. Unmatched junction bases numbered 10, after V lost 3 bases and J lost 4 bases. The CDR3 has 17 residues. Germline CDR1 is LGHNA and CDR2 is YNFKEQ. CDR3 nucleotide sequence: TGTGCCAGCAGCCATGATAGCAGCGGGGGGGCCTCAGATACGCAGTATTTT. It translates to CASSHDSSGGASDTQYF.

In regard to this clonotype: Being one base from a much bigger clone, this may be a read error. The V and J genes are TRBV6-5 and TRBJ1-1; tentative D call: TRBD1 (5 bases). Per germline, CDR1 MNHEY and CDR2 SVGAGI. Trimming shortened V by 2 bases and J by 8 bases, and 9 bases separated the two germline ends. This CDR3 is 12 amino acids long. The CDR3 DNA follows: TGTGCCAGCAGTTACAGGGGAAAGGAAGCTTTCTTT. This codes for CASSYRGKEAFF.

As for this clonotype: A much larger clone sits a single nucleotide away, making a read error possible. V and J are TRBV6-1 and TRBJ1-1, with D possibly being TRBD1 (5 bases). CDR1 is MNHNS and CDR2 is SASEGT in the germline V gene. CDR3 length: 13 residues. The CDR3 DNA reads as TGTGTCAGCACCGTTCGGCTAGGACAAGAAGCTTTCTTT. It translates to CVSTVRLGQEAFF.

J is TRBJ2-5 and V is TRBV6-1; 8 positions agree with TRBD1. The CDR3 covers 15 residues. Trimming removed 9 bases from V and 4 bases from J; junction bases left unmatched: 13. Germline values: CDR1 MNHNS, CDR2 SASEGT. The CDR3 is CASAVCGQGAETQYF. CDR3 nucleotide sequence: TGTGCCAGTGCAGTGTGTGGGCAGGGGGCAGAGACCCAGTACTTC.

Notes on this clonotype: The junction and the germline gene differ at one end; a read error may be behind it. The V gene is TRBV6-2 or TRBV6-3, the J gene TRBJ1-5; TRBD1 agrees at 12 bases. The DNA end is a closer match to TRBJ2-3, so the J assignment may be wrong. Germline loops: CDR1 MNHEY, CDR2 SVGEGT. The CDR3 is made up of 17 amino acids. The CDR3 loop reads CVSSYARDRGPNQPQYF. DNA of the CDR3: TGTGTCAGCAGCTATGCCCGGGACAGGGGGCCCAATCAGCCCCAGTATTTT.

As concerns this clonotype: Because the CDR3 is missing its conserved closing phenylalanine or tryptophan, this is likely a read error. The chain couples TRBV11-2 to TRBJ1-1; 8 bases are a match to TRBD1. V dropped 10 bases and J dropped 1; count of bases not matched to a gene: 11. Germline loops: CDR1 SGHAT, CDR2 FQNNGV. The CDR3 has 15 residues. CDR3 protein: CATISGGDSNTEAFC. The CDR3 DNA reads as TGTGCCACCATCTCAGGGGGCGACTCGAACACTGAAGCTTTCTGT.

Concerning this clonotype itself: Since no conserved phenylalanine or tryptophan closes the CDR3, a read error is the likely cause. This chain connects TRBV13 to TRBJ1-6, with D unresolved. The germline CDR1 and CDR2 sequences are PRHDT and FYEKMQ (reference sequence). The V end was cut by 8 bases, the J end by 3 bases, with 11 bases between. CDR3 length equals 14 residues. CDR3 coding DNA: TGTGCCAGCCTTAGAGTCGGCTATAATTCACCCCTCCACTTA. It codes for CASLRVGYNSPLHL.

V gene TRBV4-1 combines with J gene TRBJ1-2; the D is unclear. The V end was cut by 3 bases, the J end by 4 bases, with 24 bases between. Looked up from germline, CDR1 is MGHRA and CDR2 is YSYEKL. The CDR3 covers 18 residues. This CDR3 is CASSQDSTATRSLYGYTF. CDR3 bases: TGCGCCAGCAGCCAGGACTCAACCGCGACTAGAAGTCTCTATGGCTACACCTTC.

A note on this clonotype: This sequence may be a read error, since a much larger clone differs from it by one base. The chain uses TRBV6-2 or TRBV6-3 and TRBJ2-7, with 8 positions matching TRBD2. CDR3 size: 14 residues. The V gene's germline CDR1 is MNHEY and CDR2 SVGEGT. Written as DNA, the CDR3 is TGTGCCAGGAGTTCGACTAGCGCCTCCTACGAGCAGTACTTC. It translates to CARSSTSASYEQYF.

As for this clonotype: The final CDR3 position lacks the conserved phenylalanine or tryptophan, pointing to a likely read error. This chain connects TRBV29-1 to TRBJ1-5; 10 nucleotides agree with TRBD1. Looked up from germline, CDR1 is SQVTM and CDR2 is ANQGSEA. The junction had 7 bases not matched to a gene; V was cut back by 8 bases and J by 3 bases. The CDR3 is made up of 14 amino acids. DNA for the CDR3: TGCAGCAACGTGGGACAGGGGCTCAATCAGCCCCAGCATGTT. It translates to CSNVGQGLNQPQHV.

This clonotype has just one count. One junction end disagrees with the germline gene, perhaps due to a read error. The J gene is TRBJ2-7, the V gene TRBV11-2, with TRBD2 as a possible D gene (5 bases). CDR1 and CDR2 from the germline V gene are SGHAT and FQNNGV. The CDR3 extends over 12 amino acids. CDR3 DNA sequence: TGCGCTAGCAGCTTAATATCCTACAAGCAGTACTTC. Translated, it gives CASSLISYKQYF. The variable domain in full, with the rest retrieved from reference TRBV11-2 and TRBJ2-7, is EAGVAQSPRYKIIEKRQSVAFWCNPISGHATLYWYQQILGQGPKLLIQFQNNGVVDDSQLPKDRFSAERLKGVDSTLKIQPAKLEDSAVYLCASSLISYKQYFGPGTRLTVT.

A remark on this clonotype: A much larger clone sits a single nucleotide away, making a read error possible. V is TRBV6-6 and J is TRBJ1-5; D uncertain. The CDR3 is 14 residues long. Per germline, CDR1 MNHNY and CDR2 SVGAGI (reference sequence). The CDR3 loop is CASSYSDSNQSQHF. The DNA for the CDR3 is TGTGCCAGCAGTTACAGTGATAGCAATCAGTCCCAGCATTTT.

Of note for this clonotype: At one end the junction does not follow the germline gene, possibly because of a read error. The chain employs TRBV20-1 and TRBJ2-5, with D possibly being TRBD1 (5 bases). Per germline, CDR1 DFQATT and CDR2 SNEGSKA (reference sequence). The CDR3 is made up of 12 amino acids. CDR3 nucleotides: TGCAGTGCCGAAATAGGGGCAGAGATCCAGTACTTC. Its translation is CSAEIGAEIQYF.

A remark on this clonotype: The missing conserved phenylalanine or tryptophan at the end of this CDR3 makes a read error likely. This rearrangement joins TRBV11-3 to TRBJ2-3; unclear D gene. CDR3 length: 11 residues. Germline V gene lookup returns CDR1 SGHNT and CDR2 YENEEA. The CDR3 region is CANSSADTQYL. The CDR3 nucleotides read TGTGCCAACAGCTCAGCGGATACGCAGTATTTA.

In the case of this clonotype: A read error may explain this, as a much larger clone is one base away. V gene TRBV12-3 or TRBV12-4 combines with J gene TRBJ2-7; 9 bases are shared with TRBD1. The CDR3 has 15 residues. V shed 0 bases and J 6 bases; nucleotides not matched to a gene: 6. The CDR3 nucleotides are TGTGCCAGCAGTTTAGCAATCGGGACAGGGTCCGAGCAGTACTTC. This translates into CASSLAIGTGSEQYF.

This chain connects TRBV11-2 to TRBJ2-2; D uncertain. The CDR3 runs to 16 residues. Germline V CDR1 and CDR2: SGHAT, FQNNGV. Trimming left V 2 bases short and J 5 bases short, with 15 bases between. The CDR3 loop is CASSLTRGALTGELFF. The CDR3 bases are TGTGCCAGCAGCTTAACTCGCGGAGCGTTGACCGGGGAGCTGTTTTTT. Full variable domain (rest looked up from reference TRBV11-2 and TRBJ2-2): EAGVAQSPRYKIIEKRQSVAFWCNPISGHATLYWYQQILGQGPKLLIQFQNNGVVDDSQLPKDRFSAERLKGVDSTLKIQPAKLEDSAVYLCASSLTRGALTGELFFGEGSRLTVL.

The V gene is TRBV4-1, the J gene TRBJ2-2; possibly TRBD1 for D (5 bases). The ends were cut back, 5 bases at V and 1 base at J, with 14 bases in the middle. This CDR3 region has 16 residues. The V gene's germline CDR1 is MGHRA and CDR2 YSYEKL. The CDR3 region has the DNA TGCGCCAGCAGCTCCCACCAGGGCTGGAACACCGGGGAGCTGTTTTTT. It yields the protein CASSSHQGWNTGELFF.

A word on this clonotype: A much larger clone lies a single base off, so this may be a read error. This chain joins TRBV6-1 and TRBJ2-3; 9 positions match TRBD2. This CDR3 contains 14 residues. The germline gives CDR1 MNHNS, CDR2 SASEGT. This chain's CDR3 is CAGSEQRGADTQYF. The CDR3 bases are TGTGCCGGCAGTGAACAGCGGGGGGCAGATACGCAGTATTTT.

Details on this clonotype: This may come from a read error, since a much larger clone is one base off. A read error is likely, as this CDR3 ends without the conserved phenylalanine or tryptophan. The rearrangement joins TRBV5-5 to TRBJ1-2; 8 nucleotides align to TRBD1. Germline V gives CDR1 SGHKS, CDR2 YYEKEE (reference sequence). The length of the CDR3 is 15 residues. J gave up 3 bases and V 0 bases, and 4 bases lay outside the gene matches. CDR3 DNA sequence: TGTGCCAGCAGCTTGGACAGGGGGACTCACTATGGCTACACCTCC. It is translated as CASSLDRGTHYGYTS.

As for this clonotype: One end of the junction varies from germline; a read error may be responsible. CDR3 sequence (DNA): TGTGCCAGCAGTTTAGATGGGATAGGGCTTAATCAGTCCCAGCATTTT. Translating it yields CASSLDGIGLNQSQHF. V gene TRBV12-3 or TRBV12-4 combines with J gene TRBJ1-5, with D unresolved. The CDR3 loop spans 16 amino acids.

On this clonotype itself: In this CDR3 the conserved last residue, phenylalanine or tryptophan, is missing, so a read error is likely. This chain joins TRBV5-1 and TRBJ2-5; TRBD2 matches 8 bases. The CDR3 consists of 15 residues. Germline V CDR1 and CDR2: SGHRS, YFSETQ. V was clipped by 3 bases and J by 5 bases; unmatched bases: 9. CDR3 sequence: CASSSGRAAHETQYL. The CDR3 bases are TGCGCCAGCAGCTCCGGGAGGGCCGCTCATGAGACCCAGTACTTA.

With respect to this clonotype: A junction end diverges from the germline sequence, so it may reflect a read error. This chain connects TRBV20-1 to TRBJ2-1, with D perhaps TRBD2 (7 bases). The CDR3 consists of 14 residues. The germline gives CDR1 DFQATT, CDR2 SNEGSKA (reference sequence). CDR3 amino acids: CSAPLRGPYYEHLF. CDR3 DNA: TGCAGTGCCCCTCTGCGGGGGCCTTACTATGAGCACCTCTTC.

As concerns this clonotype: This clone may be a read error of a much larger clone one base away. The chain couples TRBV6-5 to TRBJ1-2; D call uncertain. The ends were cut back, 5 bases at V and 8 bases at J, with 15 bases in the middle. CDR1 is MNHEY and CDR2 is SVGAGI in the germline V gene. The CDR3 length is 13 residues. The CDR3 nucleotides read TGTGCCAGCAGTATAACAGAGGTGGGGGGCTACACCTTC. Amino acids: CASSITEVGGYTF.

Of note for this clonotype: A much larger clone lies one base from this, so it may be a read error. V usage is TRBV20-1 and J usage is TRBJ1-4; unclear D gene. This CDR3 contains 13 residues. Germline values: CDR1 DFQATT, CDR2 SNEGSKA (reference sequence). The CDR3 sequence is CTASHEANEKLFF. As DNA, the CDR3 is TGCACTGCTTCACATGAAGCTAATGAAAAACTGTTTTTT.